This T cell receptor beta chain was sequenced in a study of glioma-infiltrating T cells. Germline V gene lookup returns CDR1 LGHDT and CDR2 YNNKEL (reference sequence). The CDR3 is 14 amino acids. With 1 base removed from V and 7 bases from J, the gap between germline ends came to 10 bases. Study observations and caveats: Above-expected tissue-blood divergence occurred in all gliomas, most in low-grade ones. Tissue and blood shared very few CDR3 sequences.

Notes on this clonotype: What it binds is unknown.

Using RNA template, CDR3s of TCR alpha and beta were amplified with iRepertoire arm-PCR. One-step reverse transcription and amplification started from roughly 100-400 ng of tissue mRNA or PBMC total RNA. TCRdb recomputed calls from the multiplex PCR reads with MiXCR, one row per CDR3 protein. The sample holds under 200,000 distinct CDR3 sequences; more than 35% are singletons and the top ten take roughly 5.2%. Specimen: glioma tissue, nonneoplastic brain tissue, or PBMCs (not recorded which). The chain carries TRBV3-1 and TRBJ2-2, with D maybe TRBD2 (6 bases). The TCR comes from a human donor with low-grade glioma or glioblastoma, undergoing nonglioma brain surgery, or in good health (not recorded which). CDR3 in DNA: TGTGCCAGCAGCCAAGCTACTAGCTACGGGGAGCTGTTTTTT. Its translation is CASSQATSYGELFF.